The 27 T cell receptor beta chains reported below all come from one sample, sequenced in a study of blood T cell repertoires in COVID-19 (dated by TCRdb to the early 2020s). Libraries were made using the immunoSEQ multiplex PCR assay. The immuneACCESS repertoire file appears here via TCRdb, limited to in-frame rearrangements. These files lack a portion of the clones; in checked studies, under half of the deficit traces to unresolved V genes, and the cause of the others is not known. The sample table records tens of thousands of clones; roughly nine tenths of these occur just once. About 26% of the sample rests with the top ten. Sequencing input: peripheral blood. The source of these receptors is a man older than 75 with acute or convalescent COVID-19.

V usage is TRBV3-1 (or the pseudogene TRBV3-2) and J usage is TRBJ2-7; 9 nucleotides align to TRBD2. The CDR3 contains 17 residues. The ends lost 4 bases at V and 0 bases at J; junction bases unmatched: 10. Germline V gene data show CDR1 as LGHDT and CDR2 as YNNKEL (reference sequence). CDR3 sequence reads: CASSRGVSGGSSYEQYF. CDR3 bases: TGTGCCAGCAGCCGCGGAGTTAGCGGGGGCAGCTCCTACGAGCAGTACTTC.

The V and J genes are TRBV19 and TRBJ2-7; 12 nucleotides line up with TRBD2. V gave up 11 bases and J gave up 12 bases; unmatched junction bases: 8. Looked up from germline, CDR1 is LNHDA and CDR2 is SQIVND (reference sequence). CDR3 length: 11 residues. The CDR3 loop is CASRLAGDMYF. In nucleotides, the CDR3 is TGTGCCTCCCGACTAGCGGGAGATATGTACTTC.

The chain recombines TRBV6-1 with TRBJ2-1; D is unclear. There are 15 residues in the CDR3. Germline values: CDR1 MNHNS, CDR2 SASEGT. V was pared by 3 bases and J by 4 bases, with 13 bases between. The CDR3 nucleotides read TGTGCCAGCAGTGAGGGCCCACAGTCATACAATGAGCAGTTCTTC. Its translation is CASSEGPQSYNEQFF.

CDR3 nucleotide sequence: TGTGCCAGCAGTCCCCTAACCGGGACTAGCTCCTCCTACGAGCAGTACTTC. It encodes CASSPLTGTSSSYEQYF. This chain links TRBV27 with TRBJ2-7; 9 bases fit TRBD2. Germline-derived CDR1 and CDR2 are MNHEY and SMNVEV (reference sequence). The CDR3 covers 17 residues. J was trimmed by 0 bases and V by 5 bases; bases with no gene match: 11.

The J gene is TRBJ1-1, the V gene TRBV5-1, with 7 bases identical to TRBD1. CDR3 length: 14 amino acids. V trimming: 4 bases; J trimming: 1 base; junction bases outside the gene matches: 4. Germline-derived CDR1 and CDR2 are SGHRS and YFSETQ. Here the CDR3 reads CASSLGQANTEAFF. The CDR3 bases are TGCGCCAGCAGCCTAGGACAGGCGAACACTGAAGCTTTCTTT.

Here the CDR3 DNA reads TGTGCCAGCAGCTTAAACAGGGGCGATGGCTACACCTTC. Residues: CASSLNRGDGYTF. This rearrangement joins TRBV7-2 to TRBJ1-2; TRBD1 matches at 7 bases. Germline CDR1 and CDR2: SGHTA and FQGNSA. V dropped 2 bases and J dropped 6; count of bases not matched to a gene: 3. This CDR3 spans 13 amino acids.

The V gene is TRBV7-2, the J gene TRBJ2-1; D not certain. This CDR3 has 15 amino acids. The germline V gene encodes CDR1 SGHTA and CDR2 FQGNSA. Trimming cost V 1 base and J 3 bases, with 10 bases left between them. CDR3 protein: CASSLDGSNYNEQFF. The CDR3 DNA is TGTGCCAGCAGCTTAGATGGCTCGAACTACAATGAGCAGTTCTTC.

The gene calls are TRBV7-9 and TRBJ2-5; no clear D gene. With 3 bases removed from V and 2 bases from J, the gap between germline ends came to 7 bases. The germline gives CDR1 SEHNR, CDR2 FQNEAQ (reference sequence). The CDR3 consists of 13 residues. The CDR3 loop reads CASSFANQETQYF. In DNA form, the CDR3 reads TGTGCCAGCAGCTTCGCTAATCAAGAGACCCAGTACTTC.

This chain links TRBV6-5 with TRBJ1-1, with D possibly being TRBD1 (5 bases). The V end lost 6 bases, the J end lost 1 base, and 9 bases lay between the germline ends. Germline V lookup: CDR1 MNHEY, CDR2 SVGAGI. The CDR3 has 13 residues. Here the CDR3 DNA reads TGTGCCAGCAGGTATACAGGGAACACTGAAGCTTTCTTT. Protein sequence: CASRYTGNTEAFF.

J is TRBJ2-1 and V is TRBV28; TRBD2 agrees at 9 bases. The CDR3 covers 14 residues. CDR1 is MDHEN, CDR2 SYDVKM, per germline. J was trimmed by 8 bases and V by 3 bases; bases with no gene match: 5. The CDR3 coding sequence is TGTGCCAGCAGTTTGGGCGGGAGGGCCGATGAGCAGTTCTTC. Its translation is CASSLGGRADEQFF.

The CDR3 DNA reads TGTGCCATCAGTCTCGGTATTTCGGGCAATCAGCCCCAGCATTTT. Translation gives CAISLGISGNQPQHF. The chain uses TRBV10-3 and TRBJ1-5; D not certain. The V gene's germline CDR1 is ENHRY and CDR2 SYGVKD. CDR3 length: 15 residues. V was trimmed by 5 bases and J by 2 bases, leaving 13 bases between them.

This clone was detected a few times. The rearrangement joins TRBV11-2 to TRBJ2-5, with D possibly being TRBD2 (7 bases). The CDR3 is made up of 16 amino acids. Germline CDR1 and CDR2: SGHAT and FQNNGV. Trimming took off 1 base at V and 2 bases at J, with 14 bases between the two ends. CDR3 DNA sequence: TGTGCCAGCAGCTTAGGCGGGAGAGGGGGTCAAGAGACCCAGTACTTC. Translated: CASSLGGRGGQETQYF.

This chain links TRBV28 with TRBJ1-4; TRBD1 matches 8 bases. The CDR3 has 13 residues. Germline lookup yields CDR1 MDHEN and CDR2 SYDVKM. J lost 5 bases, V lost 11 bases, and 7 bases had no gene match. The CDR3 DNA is TGTGCCTACAGGGGGGCGTCCAATGAAAAACTGTTTTTT. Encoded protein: CAYRGASNEKLFF.

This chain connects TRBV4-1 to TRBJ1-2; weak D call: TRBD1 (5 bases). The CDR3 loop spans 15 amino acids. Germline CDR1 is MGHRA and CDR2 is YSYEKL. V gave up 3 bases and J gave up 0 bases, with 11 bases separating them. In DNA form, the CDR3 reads TGCGCCAGCAGCCAGCGGGGGGACTCTAACTATGGCTACACCTTC. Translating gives CASSQRGDSNYGYTF.

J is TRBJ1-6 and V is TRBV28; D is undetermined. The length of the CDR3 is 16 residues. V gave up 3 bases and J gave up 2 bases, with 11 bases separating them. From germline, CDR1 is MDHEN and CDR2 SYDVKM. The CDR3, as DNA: TGTGCCAGCAGTTTTTGGAGGTCGACCTATAATTCACCCCTCCACTTT. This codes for CASSFWRSTYNSPLHF. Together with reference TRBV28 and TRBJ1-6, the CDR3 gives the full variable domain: DVKVTQSSRYLVKRTGEKVFLECVQDMDHENMFWYRQDPGLGLRLIYFSYDVKMKEKGDIPEGYSVSREKKERFSLILESASTNQTSMYLCASSFWRSTYNSPLHFGNGTRLTVT.

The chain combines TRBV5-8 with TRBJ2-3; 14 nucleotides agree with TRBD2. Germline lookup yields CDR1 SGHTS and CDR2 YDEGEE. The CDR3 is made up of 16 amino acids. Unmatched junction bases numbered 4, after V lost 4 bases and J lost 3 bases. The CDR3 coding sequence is TGTGCCAGCAGCCCCCGGACTAGCGGGAGGACAGATACGCAGTATTTT. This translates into CASSPRTSGRTDTQYF.

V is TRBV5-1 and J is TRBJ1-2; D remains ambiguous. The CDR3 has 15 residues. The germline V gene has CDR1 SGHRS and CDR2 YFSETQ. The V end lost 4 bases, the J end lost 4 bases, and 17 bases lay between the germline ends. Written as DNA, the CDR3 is TGCGCCAGCAGCCCCAGGTCTGAAGCTGCCTATGGCTACACCTTC. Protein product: CASSPRSEAAYGYTF.

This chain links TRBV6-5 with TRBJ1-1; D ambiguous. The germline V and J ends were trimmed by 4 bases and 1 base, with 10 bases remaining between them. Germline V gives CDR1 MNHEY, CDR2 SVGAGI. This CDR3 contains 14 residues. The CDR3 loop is CASSFDIGNTEAFF. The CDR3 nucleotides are TGTGCCAGCAGTTTCGACATAGGGAACACTGAAGCTTTCTTT.

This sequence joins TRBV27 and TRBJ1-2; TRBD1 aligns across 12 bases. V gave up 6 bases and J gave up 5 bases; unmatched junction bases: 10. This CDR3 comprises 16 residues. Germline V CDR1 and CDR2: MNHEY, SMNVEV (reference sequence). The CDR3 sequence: CASRLLTGQGAYGYTF. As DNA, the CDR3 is TGTGCCAGCAGGCTCCTTACGGGACAGGGGGCGTATGGCTACACCTTC.

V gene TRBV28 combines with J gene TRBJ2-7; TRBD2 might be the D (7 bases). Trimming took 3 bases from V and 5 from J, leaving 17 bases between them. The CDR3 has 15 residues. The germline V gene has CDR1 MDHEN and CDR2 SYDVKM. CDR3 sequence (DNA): TGTGCCAGCAGTTTTTGGGGTACAGGGAGGGACGAGCAGTACTTC. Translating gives CASSFWGTGRDEQYF.

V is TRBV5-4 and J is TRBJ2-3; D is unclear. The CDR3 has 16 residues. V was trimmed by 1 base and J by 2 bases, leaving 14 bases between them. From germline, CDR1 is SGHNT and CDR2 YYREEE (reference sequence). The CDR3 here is CASSLRLASSTDTQYF. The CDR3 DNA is TGTGCCAGCAGCTTGAGATTAGCTTCCTCCACAGATACGCAGTATTTT.

The DNA of the CDR3 is TGTGCCAGCAGAAGGACAGGCTGGAACACCATATATTTT. It translates to CASRRTGWNTIYF. The chain is built from TRBV5-6 and TRBJ1-3; 7 positions match TRBD1. Per the germline V gene, CDR1 is SGHDT and CDR2 is YYEEEE. This CDR3 region has 13 residues. Germline trimming cut 5 bases from V and 7 bases from J; bases unmatched to any gene: 6.

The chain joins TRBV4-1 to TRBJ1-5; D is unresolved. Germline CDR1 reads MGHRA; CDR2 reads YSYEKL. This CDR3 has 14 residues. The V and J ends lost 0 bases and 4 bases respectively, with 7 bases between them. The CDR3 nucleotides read TGCGCCAGCAGCCAAGATAGAGGGAATCAGCCCCAGCATTTT. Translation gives CASSQDRGNQPQHF.

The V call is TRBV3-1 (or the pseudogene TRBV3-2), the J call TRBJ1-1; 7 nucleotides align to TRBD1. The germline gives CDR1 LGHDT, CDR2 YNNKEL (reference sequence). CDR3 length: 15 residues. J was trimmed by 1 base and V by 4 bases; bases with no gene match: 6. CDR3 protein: CASSPRTGKNTEAFF. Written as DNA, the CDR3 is TGTGCCAGCAGCCCCAGGACAGGCAAGAACACTGAAGCTTTCTTT.

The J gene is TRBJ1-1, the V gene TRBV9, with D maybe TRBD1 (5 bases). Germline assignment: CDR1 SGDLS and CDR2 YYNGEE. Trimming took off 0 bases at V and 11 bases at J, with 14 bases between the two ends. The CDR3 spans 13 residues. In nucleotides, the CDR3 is TGTGCCAGCAGCGTAGTTCATCAGGGTACGGCTTTCTTT. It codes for CASSVVHQGTAFF.

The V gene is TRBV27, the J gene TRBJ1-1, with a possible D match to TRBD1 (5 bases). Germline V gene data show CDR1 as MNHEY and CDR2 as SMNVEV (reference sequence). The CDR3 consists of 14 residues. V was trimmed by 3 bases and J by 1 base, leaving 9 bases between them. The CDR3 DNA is TGTGCCAGCAGTTTTGGCAGGGCGAACACTGAAGCTTTCTTT. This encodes CASSFGRANTEAFF.

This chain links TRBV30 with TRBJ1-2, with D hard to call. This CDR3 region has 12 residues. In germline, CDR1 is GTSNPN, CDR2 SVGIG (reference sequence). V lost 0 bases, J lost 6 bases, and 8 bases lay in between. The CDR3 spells CAWSVSGDGYTF. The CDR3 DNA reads TGTGCCTGGAGTGTCTCGGGAGATGGCTACACCTTC. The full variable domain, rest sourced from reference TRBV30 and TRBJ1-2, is SQTIHQWPATLVQPVGSPLSLECTVEGTSNPNLYWYRQAAGRGLQLLFYSVGIGQISSEVPQNLSASRPQDRQFILSSKKLLLSDSGFYLCAWSVSGDGYTFGSGTRLTVV.